Sequencing of this T cell receptor (beta chain) was carried out in a study of blood T cell repertoires in COVID-19. As for the study in general: The United States, Italy and Spain provided the acute and convalescent COVID-19 samples. PBMCs, B-cell-depleted T cells, or T cells were the source of the cDNA or gDNA that made up the material.

Original data processing: Scientists estimated how many nucleated cells there were by amplifying reference gene primers. Here immunoSEQ multiplex PCR was the method, and the copy in TCRdb shows in-frame clones only, minus some. D and trimming come from the DNA, and the V and J calls and clone size come from that table. The data contain about 200,000 clones, around nine tenths of them singletons. This CDR3 is 15 amino acids long. From germline, CDR1 is LGHDT and CDR2 YNNKEL (reference sequence). V shed 1 base and J shed 8 bases, with 14 bases lying between them. The sample comprised peripheral blood. The rearrangement uses TRBV3-1 (or the pseudogene TRBV3-2) and TRBJ1-4, with a tentative D call TRBD1 (5 bases). The sequence was obtained from a man aged 60-69 years with acute or convalescent COVID-19. The CDR3 loop is CASSQGPRVWEKLFF. In DNA form, the CDR3 reads TGTGCCAGCAGCCAAGGTCCCAGGGTGTGGGAAAAACTGTTTTTT.